This TCR beta chain was captured by sequencing in a study of human T cells and chemical hapten exposure. Turning to the study itself: Weekly scalp doses of diphenylcyclopropenone were given to patients during the approximately 25-week study.

TCRdb independently ran MiXCR on the RACE reads; one entry per CDR3 protein. There are some 360,000 distinct CDR3 sequences in the sample; less than 6.5% occur only once, and 2.5% to 3% lies in the top ten. Time point of the sample: pre-sensitization, week 0. Specified treatment: therapeutic diphenylcyclopropenone sensitization with weekly scalp DPC. CDR3 length equals 13 residues. Unmatched junction bases numbered 6, after V lost 6 bases and J lost 7 bases. The input for sequencing was whole blood, taken in connection with sensitization to the hapten diphenylcyclopropenone (DPC). This TCR was recovered from a woman aged 50 to 60 with alopecia areata. Some clones in this sample may be carry-over from other donors' samples. The chain uses TRBV12-3 or TRBV12-4 and TRBJ2-1, with 7 positions matching TRBD2. CDR3 sequence reads: CASRGEGLNEQFF. CDR3 DNA: TGTGCCAGCAGGGGGGAGGGCCTGAATGAGCAGTTCTTC.